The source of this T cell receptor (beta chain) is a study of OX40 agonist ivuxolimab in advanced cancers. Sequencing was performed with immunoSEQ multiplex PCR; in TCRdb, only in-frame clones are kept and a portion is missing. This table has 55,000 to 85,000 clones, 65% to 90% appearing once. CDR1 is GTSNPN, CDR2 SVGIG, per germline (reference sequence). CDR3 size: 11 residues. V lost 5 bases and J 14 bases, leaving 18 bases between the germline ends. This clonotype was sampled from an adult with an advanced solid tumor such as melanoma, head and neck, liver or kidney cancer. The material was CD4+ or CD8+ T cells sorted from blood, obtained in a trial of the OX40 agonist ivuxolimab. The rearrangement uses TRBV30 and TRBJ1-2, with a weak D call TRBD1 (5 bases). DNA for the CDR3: TGTGCCTGGGAGGGTGGGGGACGGCGGACCTTC. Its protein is CAWEGGGRRTF.